Listed below are T cell receptor beta chains from one sample, sequenced in a study of OX40 agonist ivuxolimab in advanced cancers. The data were produced by immunoSEQ multiplex PCR, yet TCRdb's version contains in-frame clones alone and is incomplete. This sample has tens of thousands of clones; around 87% occur once, and the top ten carry approximately 15%. The sequencing used CD4+ or CD8+ T cells sorted from blood, collected in a trial of the OX40 agonist ivuxolimab. All receptors derive from an adult with an advanced solid tumor such as melanoma, head and neck, liver or kidney cancer. CDR3s include the opening cysteine and the closing phenylalanine or tryptophan. A D gene is named only where the DNA matches it firmly. The size field is filled for only some rows; it gives once, few, many or a size class.

d_call: TRBD1
v_call: TRBV14
j_call: TRBJ1-2
clone_size: NA
cdr3_nt: TGTGCCAGCAGCGGGACAGCCCAGGGCTACACCTTC
cdr3_aa: CASSGTAQGYTF

d_call: TRBD1
v_call: TRBV7-6
j_call: TRBJ2-1
clone_size: NA
cdr3_nt: TGTGCCAGCAGCTTCCTGACAGGGGACAGCTCCTACAATGAGCAGTTCTTC
cdr3_aa: CASSFLTGDSSYNEQFF

d_call: TRBD2
v_call: TRBV27
j_call: TRBJ2-5
clone_size: once
cdr3_nt: TGTGCCAGCAGTGGGACTAGCGGGGGGGTCGAGACCCAGTACTTC
cdr3_aa: CASSGTSGGVETQYF

d_call: NA
v_call: TRBV7-9
j_call: TRBJ2-1
clone_size: NA
cdr3_nt: TGTGCCAGCACAAGCGACCTTTATGAGCAGTTCTTC
cdr3_aa: CASTSDLYEQFF

d_call: NA
v_call: TRBV4-2
j_call: TRBJ2-2
clone_size: NA
cdr3_nt: TGTGCCAGCAGTTATACCGGCGGGGAGCTGTTTTTT
cdr3_aa: CASSYTGGELFF

d_call: NA
v_call: TRBV5-1
j_call: TRBJ2-3
clone_size: NA
cdr3_nt: TGCGCCAGCAGCTTGGAAGGGGCTAGCACAGATACGCAGTATTTT
cdr3_aa: CASSLEGASTDTQYF

d_call: NA
v_call: TRBV5-1
j_call: TRBJ2-3
clone_size: NA
cdr3_nt: TGCGCCAGCAGCTTGGACGGGGTTCAGCAGACAGATACGCAGTATTTT
cdr3_aa: CASSLDGVQQTDTQYF

d_call: TRBD2
v_call: TRBV28
j_call: TRBJ2-5
clone_size: once
cdr3_nt: TGTGCCAGCAGCATCCGGGCGGGGGGAATGGAGACCCAGTACTTC
cdr3_aa: CASSIRAGGMETQYF

d_call: NA
v_call: TRBV4-3
j_call: TRBJ2-7
clone_size: NA
cdr3_nt: TGCGCCAGCAGCCAAGATGACGCGTCGGGGGAGCAGTACTTC
cdr3_aa: CASSQDDASGEQYF

d_call: NA
v_call: TRBV27
j_call: TRBJ1-2
clone_size: NA
cdr3_nt: TGTGCCAGCAGTTCAGGCGGATGGGGGAATGGCTACACCTTC
cdr3_aa: CASSSGGWGNGYTF

d_call: NA
v_call: TRBV5-4
j_call: TRBJ1-1
clone_size: NA
cdr3_nt: TGTGCCAGCAGCTTGGTCGGGACTGAGAACACTGAAGCTTTCTTT
cdr3_aa: CASSLVGTENTEAFF

d_call: NA
v_call: TRBV11-2
j_call: TRBJ1-4
clone_size: few
cdr3_nt: TGTGCCAGCAGCCCCCCCGGACAGAGTAATGAAAAACTGTTTTTT
cdr3_aa: CASSPPGQSNEKLFF

d_call: TRBD2
v_call: TRBV9
j_call: TRBJ2-1
clone_size: once
cdr3_nt: TGTGCCAGCAGCTCTAGCGGGAGCGGTGATGAGCAGTTCTTC
cdr3_aa: CASSSSGSGDEQFF

d_call: TRBD1
v_call: TRBV7-9
j_call: TRBJ2-2
clone_size: NA
cdr3_nt: TGTGCCAGCAGCCCGGGACAGGGTGTCGACACCGGGGAGCTGTTTTTT
cdr3_aa: CASSPGQGVDTGELFF

d_call: TRBD1
v_call: TRBV13
j_call: TRBJ2-7
clone_size: NA
cdr3_nt: TGTGCCAGCAGCAGAGGGACAGGGTGGTCTGACGAGCAGTACTTC
cdr3_aa: CASSRGTGWSDEQYF

d_call: NA
v_call: TRBV11-2
j_call: TRBJ2-7
clone_size: NA
cdr3_nt: TGTGCCAGCAGAGACAGCACGTCCTACGAGCAGTACTTC
cdr3_aa: CASRDSTSYEQYF

d_call: NA
v_call: TRBV19
j_call: TRBJ1-2
clone_size: NA
cdr3_nt: TGTGCCAGTATTGGCCCGGGAGCAGAAGCTAACTATGGCTACACCTTC
cdr3_aa: CASIGPGAEANYGYTF

d_call: TRBD2
v_call: TRBV4-2
j_call: TRBJ2-1
clone_size: NA
cdr3_nt: TGTGCCAGCAGCCAGGGCGGGGGGAACTACAATGAGCAGTTCTTC
cdr3_aa: CASSQGGGNYNEQFF

d_call: NA
v_call: TRBV10-3
j_call: TRBJ1-1
clone_size: once
cdr3_nt: TGTGCCATCAGTGACCCGGAGACGAACACTGAAGCTTTCTTT
cdr3_aa: CAISDPETNTEAFF

d_call: TRBD1
v_call: TRBV9
j_call: TRBJ2-7
clone_size: NA
cdr3_nt: TGTGCCAGCAGCGTAGGCCCCCTCGGACAGGGACTCTACTACGAGCAGTACTTC
cdr3_aa: CASSVGPLGQGLYYEQYF

d_call: TRBD1
v_call: TRBV19
j_call: TRBJ1-1
clone_size: NA
cdr3_nt: TGTGCCATTCGACAGGGGCCGAGCACTGAAGCTTTCTTT
cdr3_aa: CAIRQGPSTEAFF

d_call: NA
v_call: TRBV7-9
j_call: TRBJ2-2
clone_size: NA
cdr3_nt: TGTGCCAGCAGCTTAGAGAAGGAGCTCACCGGGGAGCTGTTTTTT
cdr3_aa: CASSLEKELTGELFF

d_call: NA
v_call: TRBV10-2
j_call: TRBJ1-2
clone_size: NA
cdr3_nt: TGCGCCAGCAGTGACTTTGGGTATGGGGGGGGTCATGGCTACACCTTC
cdr3_aa: CASSDFGYGGGHGYTF

d_call: NA
v_call: TRBV7-9
j_call: TRBJ2-7
clone_size: NA
cdr3_nt: TGTGCCAGCAGCTTAGAAGGAAACGAGCAGTACTTC
cdr3_aa: CASSLEGNEQYF

d_call: NA
v_call: TRBV19
j_call: TRBJ1-5
clone_size: NA
cdr3_nt: TGTGCCAGTGCCGAAGATAGCAATCAGCCCCAGCATTTT
cdr3_aa: CASAEDSNQPQHF

d_call: TRBD2
v_call: TRBV6-5
j_call: TRBJ2-1
clone_size: NA
cdr3_nt: TGTGCCAGCATTGGCCCTAGCGGGCAGTTCTTC
cdr3_aa: CASIGPSGQFF